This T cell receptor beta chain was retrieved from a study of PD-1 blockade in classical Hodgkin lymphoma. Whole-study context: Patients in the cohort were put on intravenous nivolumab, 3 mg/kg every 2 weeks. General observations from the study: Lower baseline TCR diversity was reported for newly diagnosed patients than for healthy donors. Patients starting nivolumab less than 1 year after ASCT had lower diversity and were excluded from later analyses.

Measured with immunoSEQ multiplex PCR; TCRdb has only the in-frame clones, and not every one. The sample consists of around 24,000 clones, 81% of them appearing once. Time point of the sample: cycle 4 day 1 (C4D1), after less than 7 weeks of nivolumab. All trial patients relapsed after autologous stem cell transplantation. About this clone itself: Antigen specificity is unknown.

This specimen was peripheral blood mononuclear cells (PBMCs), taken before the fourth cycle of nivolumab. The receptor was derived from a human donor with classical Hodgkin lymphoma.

CDR3 in DNA: TGTGCCAGCAGCTTAAGTAGTTCGAGTGGTACGCAGTATTTT. It is translated as CASSLSSSSGTQYF. V usage is TRBV7-9 and J usage is TRBJ2-3, with D unresolved. The CDR3 totals 14 residues. The germline V and J ends were trimmed by 2 bases and 8 bases, with 14 bases remaining between them. CDR1 and CDR2 (germline): SEHNR, FQNEAQ (reference sequence).